Below, 8 T cell receptor beta chains from the same sample are listed, as sequenced in a study of CD8 T cells in ankylosing spondylitis. Their antigen targets remain unknown. A single record per CDR3 protein comes from TCRdb applying MiXCR to the 5' RACE reads. Of a few hundred thousand distinct CDR3 sequences detected, roughly an eighth appear once; the ten largest clones hold around 7%. Study-wide findings and caveats: Apparently characteristic of ankylosing spondylitis blood was a TCR beta motif (under ten highly homologous variants).

Material: blood, either unsorted or a sorted T cell fraction (not recorded which). These receptor sequences come from a male donor with ankylosing spondylitis.

This clonotype was seen a handful of times. The V gene is TRBV12-3 or TRBV12-4, the J gene TRBJ1-1; no reliable D call. Trimming took 0 bases from V and 1 from J, leaving 9 bases between them. CDR3 length equals 15 residues. In DNA, the CDR3 is TGTGCCAGCAGTTTAGCGGGGAGGAGGAACACTGAAGCTTTCTTT. Encoded protein: CASSLAGRRNTEAFF.

This clonotype has only a few counts. The chain employs TRBV6-1 and TRBJ1-1; D gene unclear. Germline V gene sequence: CDR1 MNHNS, CDR2 SASEGT. The germline V and J ends were trimmed by 8 bases and 5 bases, with 18 bases remaining between them. CDR3 size: 14 residues. CDR3: CASAGGLSGTEAFF. As DNA, the CDR3 is TGTGCCAGCGCTGGCGGTCTATCGGGGACTGAAGCTTTCTTT.

The V and J genes are TRBV4-2 and TRBJ1-3, with 7 bases aligning to TRBD1. J gave up 0 bases and V 2 bases, and 7 bases lay outside the gene matches. In germline, CDR1 is LGHNA, CDR2 YNFKEQ. This CDR3 has 17 amino acids. The CDR3 DNA reads as TGTGCCAGCAGCCAACACACAGGGGTGGGCTCTGGAAACACCATATATTTT. Encoded protein: CASSQHTGVGSGNTIYF.

The rearrangement links TRBV27 to TRBJ2-7; TRBD2 matches 11 bases. Unmatched junction bases numbered 3, after V lost 8 bases and J lost 3 bases. CDR3 length: 13 residues. Germline values: CDR1 MNHEY, CDR2 SMNVEV (reference sequence). The CDR3 bases are TGTGCCAGCTGGGGGACTAGCGGCTACGAGCAGTACTTC. Translation gives CASWGTSGYEQYF.

This clonotype was counted a few times. The chain uses TRBV20-1 and TRBJ2-5, with D possibly being TRBD2 (6 bases). V lost 3 bases to trimming and J lost 10 bases, with 18 bases between them. Germline V lookup: CDR1 DFQATT, CDR2 SNEGSKA (reference sequence). This CDR3 spans 13 amino acids. CDR3 region: CSARRGSGERQYF. The CDR3 DNA reads as TGCAGTGCTAGGAGGGGTTCGGGAGAGCGCCAGTACTTC.

This clonotype was picked up a small number of times. This chain joins TRBV7-8 and TRBJ2-6, with D maybe TRBD1 (5 bases). The germline V gene encodes CDR1 SGHVS and CDR2 FQNEAQ. This CDR3 is 14 amino acids long. V dropped 10 bases and J dropped 0 bases, with 10 bases sitting between them. CDR3 bases: TGTGCCATAGAAGGGGTCTCTGGGGCCAACGTCCTGACTTTC. Translating it yields CAIEGVSGANVLTF.

This chain links TRBV3-1 with TRBJ2-3; D call uncertain. Trimming took off 3 bases at V and 4 bases at J, with 5 bases between the two ends. Germline CDR1 is LGHDT and CDR2 is YNNKEL (reference sequence). The CDR3 contains 12 residues. The CDR3 region is CASSHQADTQYF. The CDR3 coding sequence is TGTGCCAGCAGCCACCAGGCAGATACGCAGTATTTT.

There are a few counts of this clonotype. V usage is TRBV28 and J usage is TRBJ2-7, with D maybe TRBD1 (5 bases). V was trimmed by 6 bases and J by 3 bases, leaving 15 bases between them. The germline gives CDR1 MDHEN, CDR2 SYDVKM. The CDR3 length is 14 residues. CDR3 nucleotide sequence: TGTGCCAGCAGCCTCGCCAGGGATCACTACGAGCAGTACGTC. Protein sequence: CASSLARDHYEQYV.